This T cell receptor (beta chain) stems from a study of molecular identifiers for immune sequencing clone quantification. Germline V gives CDR1 MNHEY, CDR2 SMNVEV (reference sequence). The CDR3 has 15 residues. V was shortened by 3 bases and J by 3 bases, with 15 bases between the two germline ends. Many counts were recorded for this clonotype. TCRdb reanalysed the PCR reads using MiXCR and keeps one entry per CDR3 protein. The table lists around 70,000 distinct CDR3 sequences, around a sixth of them singletons. Sequencing was performed on naive CD8+ T cells from blood, with Jurkat cell RNA spiked in. Subset meaning: FACS-sorted CD8+CD4-CCR7+CD45RA+ naive T cells. This chain uses TRBV27 with TRBJ2-7, with TRBD2 as a possible D gene (6 bases). The clonotype was recovered from a human donor in good health. Some libraries in this study had Jurkat cell RNA spiked in. The CDR3 loop reads CASSLTAGPIYEQYF. The CDR3 nucleotides read TGTGCCAGCAGTTTGACTGCGGGACCGATCTACGAGCAGTACTTC.